This TCR beta chain originates from a study of PD-L1 blockade in urothelial cancer listed by TCRdb under 2017. Concerning the study at large: Therapy was started at some point between 2013 and 2015 for all patients, and atezolizumab 1,200 mg was administered intravenously every 3 weeks. Pretreatment blood TCR-seq was available for about 30 patients, at least one posttreatment blood collection was obtained for some 25 patients, and tumor TCR-seq was available for some 25 patients. A median of approximately 140,000 T cells and tens of thousands of unique TCRs was obtained from blood samples, and a median clonality of roughly 0.082 was observed. Somatic, immune and clinical correlates of response to PD-L1 blockade with atezolizumab in urothelial cancer were the focus of an exploratory multi-omic analysis. Pretreatment tumor samples and matched peripheral blood, collected serially before and after atezolizumab treatment, underwent TCR sequencing. Blood samples were analyzed at 3 weeks after treatment start (second dose) and at 6 weeks after treatment start. Roughly 10 patients reached durable clinical benefit, while around 19 patients did not. In the same patients, whole exome sequencing and RNA sequencing of pretreatment tumors were performed in addition to TCR sequencing. About 90% of the roughly 29 patients were identified as males with urothelial cancer of bladder origin, and a prior smoking history was reported by 18 of 29 patients. Durable clinical benefit was defined as a progression-free survival longer than 6 months, and TCR features were additionally tested against progression-free survival and overall survival. Patients had an ECOG performance status of 0 or 1 and had received between 0 and 3 prior chemotherapy regimens. Overall results and qualifications from the work: A pretreatment peripheral blood TCR clonality below the median was linked to improved progression-free and overall survival. Patients with durable benefit showed greater expansion of tumor-associated TCR clones in peripheral blood 3 weeks after starting treatment (n ≈ 20, p = 0.022). Small sample size (n ≈ 28) and many exploratory analyses mean the results are intended to be hypothesis-generating.

This clone appeared a single time. It lacks a known antigen. No base quality values were provided; no much bigger clone lies one nucleotide off. V drops 4 bases and J drops 3 bases, leaving 3 bases in between. Taken from cysteine to phenylalanine, the CDR3 has 12 residues. CDR3 DNA is the only sequence kept; it has 36 bases, read in frame from the first base. According to the germline V gene (reference sequence), CDR1 reads SSHAT and CDR2 reads FNYEAQ. The sample's time point, from its label and the paper: peripheral blood 6 weeks after treatment start. The cohort included 29 patients with locally advanced or metastatic urothelial carcinoma who were treated at Memorial Sloan Kettering on a trial protocol. Peripheral blood mononuclear cells were collected pretreatment and during treatment, with between 1 and 8 total time points obtained per patient. The Qiagen DNeasy Blood extraction kit was used to purify genomic DNA from total PBMCs and from tumor samples. Collected pretreatment and during treatment, PBMCs were isolated and stored as previously described.

Synthetic TCR analog templates were spiked into each PCR so that absolute template abundance could be estimated from read counts. The immunoSEQ assay was used to amplify TCRbeta CDR3 regions from genomic DNA with bias-controlled V and J gene primers. Sequencing of rearranged TCRbeta segments was done at approximately 20X coverage. The published analysis was carried out like this. Clustering was used to correct sequencing errors, and CDR3s were annotated against IMGT to assign V, D and J genes. Only productive TCRbeta rearrangements were used in downstream analyses, excluding out-of-frame or stop-codon sequences. To compute clonality, Shannon entropy was normalized by the log of the number of unique productive sequences and then subtracted from one. Clones differing between time points or between blood and tumor were identified using Fisher's exact test with Benjamini-Hochberg correction, with an adjusted p below 0.01 applied as the threshold. As stored in TCRdb, this immuneACCESS dataset retains in-frame rearrangements with V and J assigned. A fraction of the clones does not appear; measured against another copy, unresolved V genes explain less than half of the discrepancy, and the remainder lacks a known reason. From that table come the V and J calls and clone size; the DNA was used to work out D and trimming. For this sample there are 29,000 or so clones; approximately 81% appear just once. The ten most abundant clones make up around 3.4% of the sample.

This material consisted of PBMCs, taken around atezolizumab (anti-PD-L1) treatment. The chain couples TRBV7-7 to TRBJ2-2; the D gene assignment is ambiguous. The sequence derives from a man between 65 and 80 years old with urothelial cancer. The sequence in DNA is TGTGCCAGCAGCTCCTACACCGGGGAGCTGTTTTTT. Translated, this gives CASSSYTGELFF.